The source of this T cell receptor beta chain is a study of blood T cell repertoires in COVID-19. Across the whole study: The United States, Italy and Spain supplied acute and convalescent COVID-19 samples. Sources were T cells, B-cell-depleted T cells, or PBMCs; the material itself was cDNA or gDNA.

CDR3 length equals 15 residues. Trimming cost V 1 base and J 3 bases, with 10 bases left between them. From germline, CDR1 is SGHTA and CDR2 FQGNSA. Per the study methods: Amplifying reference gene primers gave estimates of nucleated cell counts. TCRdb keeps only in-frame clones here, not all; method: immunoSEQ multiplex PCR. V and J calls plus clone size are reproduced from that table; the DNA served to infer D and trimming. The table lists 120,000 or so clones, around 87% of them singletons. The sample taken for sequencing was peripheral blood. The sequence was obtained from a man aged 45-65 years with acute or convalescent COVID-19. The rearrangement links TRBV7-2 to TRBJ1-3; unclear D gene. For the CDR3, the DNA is TGTGCCAGCAGCTTAGTCGGAGCTGGTGGAAACACCATATATTTT. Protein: CASSLVGAGGNTIYF.